One and the same sample provided the 11 T cell receptor beta chains below, sequenced in a study of T cells in localized non-small cell lung cancer. Clones were read by immunoSEQ multiplex PCR, and TCRdb kept only the in-frame ones, dropping some. The table includes 20,000 to 30,000 clones, approximately 88% detected once. Sequenced material: peripheral blood mononuclear cells, taken before any cancer treatment. The receptors come from a woman aged 35-75 years with stage III lung adenocarcinoma.

The V and J genes are TRBV27 and TRBJ2-1, with D possibly matching TRBD1 (6 bases). This CDR3 spans 15 amino acids. Germline CDR1 is MNHEY and CDR2 is SMNVEV (reference sequence). Trimming pared 6 bases from V and 0 bases from J, leaving 12 bases between. CDR3: CASSPDRSSYNEQFF. CDR3 bases: TGTGCCAGCAGCCCCGACAGGTCCTCCTACAATGAGCAGTTCTTC.

The CDR3: CASSSGGKGDGYTF. CDR3 nucleotides: TGTGCCAGCAGCTCAGGGGGAAAAGGAGATGGCTACACCTTC. The chain recombines TRBV7-9 with TRBJ1-2, with 7 bases identical to TRBD1. CDR1 and CDR2 (germline): SEHNR, FQNEAQ (reference sequence). The CDR3 is 14 amino acids. V shed 4 bases, J shed 6 bases, and the junction held 8 bases outside the gene matches.

V gene TRBV5-1 combines with J gene TRBJ2-6, with D tentatively TRBD1 (6 bases). This CDR3 region has 18 residues. Trimming removed 2 bases from V and 4 bases from J, with 19 bases in between. The germline CDR1 and CDR2 sequences are SGHRS and YFSETQ. CDR3 residues: CASSLTGTHTGGANVLTF. For the CDR3, the DNA is TGCGCCAGCAGCTTAACTGGGACACATACGGGCGGGGCCAACGTCCTGACTTTC. The whole variable domain, remainder taken from reference TRBV5-1 and TRBJ2-6, is KAGVTQTPRYLIKTRGQQVTLSCSPISGHRSVSWYQQTPGQGLQFLFEYFSETQRNKGNFPGRFSGRQFSNSRSEMNVSTLELGDSALYLCASSLTGTHTGGANVLTFGAGSRLTVL.

The gene calls are TRBV5-4 and TRBJ2-5; TRBD2 might be the D (6 bases). CDR1 and CDR2 from the germline V gene are SGHNT and YYREEE (reference sequence). Between the trimmed V and J ends, which lost 4 bases and 0 bases, there was a span of 16 bases. The CDR3 is 16 amino acids. The CDR3 nucleotides are TGTGCCAGCAGCCCCTCCCCCCGGGACTACCAAGAGACCCAGTACTTC. Residues: CASSPSPRDYQETQYF. Together with reference TRBV5-4 and TRBJ2-5, the CDR3 gives the full variable domain: ETGVTQSPTHLIKTRGQQVTLRCSSQSGHNTVSWYQQALGQGPQFIFQYYREEENGRGNFPPRFSGLQFPNYSSELNVNALELDDSALYLCASSPSPRDYQETQYFGPGTRLLVL.

This chain links TRBV5-4 with TRBJ2-7, with 8 positions matching TRBD1. The CDR3 extends over 13 amino acids. V trimming: 4 bases; J trimming: 2 bases; junction bases outside the gene matches: 2. Germline V gene lookup returns CDR1 SGHNT and CDR2 YYREEE (reference sequence). CDR3 DNA sequence: TGTGCCAGCAGCCGGACAGGGACCTACGAGCAGTACTTC. Translation gives CASSRTGTYEQYF.

This clone qualifies as medium-sized. The chain is built from TRBV9 and TRBJ2-1; 7 bases fit TRBD2. The V segment lost 1 base and the J segment 7 bases; nucleotides outside the gene matches: 5. This CDR3 is 14 amino acids long. CDR1 SGDLS and CDR2 YYNGEE come from the germline V gene. The DNA for the CDR3 is TGTGCCAGCAGCGTAAGCGGGAAACTTAATGAGCAGTTCTTC. It encodes CASSVSGKLNEQFF.

The V call is TRBV6-5, the J call TRBJ2-5; D call uncertain. V gave up 4 bases and J gave up 4 bases, with 10 bases separating them. Germline V gene data show CDR1 as MNHEY and CDR2 as SVGAGI. This CDR3 contains 13 residues. In DNA form, the CDR3 reads TGTGCCAGCAGTTTCGCCTCGTCAGAGACCCAGTACTTC. This encodes CASSFASSETQYF.

V and J are TRBV5-4 and TRBJ2-5; possible D gene TRBD2, 7 bases. The CDR3 loop spans 16 amino acids. With 4 bases removed from V and 3 bases from J, the gap between germline ends came to 19 bases. CDR1 and CDR2 from the germline V gene are SGHNT and YYREEE (reference sequence). This CDR3 is CASSRRAGEGEETQYF. Written as DNA, the CDR3 is TGTGCCAGCAGCCGGAGGGCAGGGGAGGGGGAAGAGACCCAGTACTTC.

The rearrangement links TRBV25-1 to TRBJ2-5, with D perhaps being TRBD1 or TRBD2 (6 bases each). This CDR3 spans 14 amino acids. The ends were cut back, 5 bases at V and 5 bases at J, with 15 bases in the middle. The germline CDR1 and CDR2 sequences are MGHDK and SYGVNS. CDR3 protein: CASSQLGGRETQYF. CDR3 nucleotides: TGTGCCAGCAGTCAATTAGGGGGGAGGGAGACCCAGTACTTC.

The gene calls are TRBV21-1 and TRBJ2-7. TRBV21-1 is a listed pseudogene. The CDR3 loop spans 12 amino acids. For the CDR3, the DNA is TGTGCCACCCTCAATCGCTCCTACGAGCAGTACTTC. Its translation: CATLNRSYEQYF.

This clone appeared once. The CDR3 DNA reads as TGTGCCTGGGATCAAACGGGACGGAACACCATATATTTT. Amino acid sequence: CAWDQTGRNTIYF. The chain recombines TRBV30 with TRBJ1-3, with D possibly TRBD1 on 5 matching bases. V lost 5 bases and J 7 bases, leaving 15 bases between the germline ends. The CDR3 spans 13 residues. CDR1 is GTSNPN and CDR2 is SVGIG in the germline V gene (reference sequence).